This TCR beta chain appears in the sequencing data of a study of read filtering for tumor transcriptome and immune sequencing. Study-level background: Among patients, some 17 were male and about 15 female, aged about 47 to 80 (mean about 69). Roughly 8 patients were R-ISS I, some 16 were R-ISS II, over 5 were R-ISS III. Overall study findings and caveats: Even smaller IR-seq throughput identified most shared clonotypes.

This library used 300 to 500 ng RNA and molecular barcoded adaptors spanning alpha/delta and beta/gamma chains. MiXCR, applied by TCRdb to the reads, yields one record per CDR3 protein. The table lists fewer than 45,000 distinct CDR3 sequences, about 11% of them singletons. In this sample, this clonotype turned up many times. Its target is unknown. The CDR3 is made up of 15 amino acids. Germline loops: CDR1 SGHTA, CDR2 FQGTGA. Unmatched junction bases numbered 9, after V lost 5 bases and J lost 9 bases. At the time of active disease, bone marrow was collected from every patient. Sequences were obtained from a population of CD138-negative cells sorted from bone marrow. The clonotype originates from a donor over 35 with multiple myeloma. The V gene is TRBV7-3, the J gene TRBJ1-6; TRBD1 aligns across 8 bases. In nucleotides, the CDR3 is TGTGCCAGCAGCACCGGACAGGGATATGGTTCACCCCTCCACTTT. This gives the protein CASSTGQGYGSPLHF.